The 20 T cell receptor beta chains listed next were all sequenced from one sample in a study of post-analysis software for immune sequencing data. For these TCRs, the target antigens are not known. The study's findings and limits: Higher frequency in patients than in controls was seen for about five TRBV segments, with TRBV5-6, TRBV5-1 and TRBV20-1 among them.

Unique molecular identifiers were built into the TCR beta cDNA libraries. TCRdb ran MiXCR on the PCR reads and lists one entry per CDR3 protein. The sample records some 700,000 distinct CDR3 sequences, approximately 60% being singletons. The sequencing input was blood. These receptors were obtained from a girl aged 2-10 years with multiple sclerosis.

CDR3 nucleotides: TGTGCCAGCAGTTCCGAGGGAGCAACTAATGAAAAACTGTTTTTT. Residues: CASSSEGATNEKLFF. V gene TRBV27 combines with J gene TRBJ1-4; D is undetermined. The CDR3 is made up of 15 amino acids. V was trimmed by 4 bases and J by 0 bases, leaving 9 bases between them. Per germline, CDR1 MNHEY and CDR2 SMNVEV (reference sequence).

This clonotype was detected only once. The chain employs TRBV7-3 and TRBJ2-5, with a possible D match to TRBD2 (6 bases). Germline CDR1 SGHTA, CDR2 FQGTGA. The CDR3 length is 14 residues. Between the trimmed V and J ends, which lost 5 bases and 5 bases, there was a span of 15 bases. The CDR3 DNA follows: TGTGCCAGCAGCCGTAGCGGAGGAGGGGAGACCCAGTACTTC. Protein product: CASSRSGGGETQYF.

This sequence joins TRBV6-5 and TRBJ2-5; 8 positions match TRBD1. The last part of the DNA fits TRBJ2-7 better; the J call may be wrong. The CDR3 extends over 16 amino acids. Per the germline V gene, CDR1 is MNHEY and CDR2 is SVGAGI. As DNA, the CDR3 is TGTGCCAGCAGTTTTTCGAGGAAGACAGGGGCCTACGAGCAGTACTTC. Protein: CASSFSRKTGAYEQYF.

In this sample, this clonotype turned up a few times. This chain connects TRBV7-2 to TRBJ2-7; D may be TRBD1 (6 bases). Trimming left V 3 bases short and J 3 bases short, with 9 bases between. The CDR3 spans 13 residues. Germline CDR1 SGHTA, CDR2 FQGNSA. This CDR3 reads CASSLDSYYEQYF. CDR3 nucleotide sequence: TGTGCCAGCAGCTTGGACAGTTACTACGAGCAGTACTTC.

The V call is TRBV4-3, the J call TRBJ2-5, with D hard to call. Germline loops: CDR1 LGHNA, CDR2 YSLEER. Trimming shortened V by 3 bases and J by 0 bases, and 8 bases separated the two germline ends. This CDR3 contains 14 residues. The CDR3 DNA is TGCGCCAGCAGCCAGGGCCTTAACCAAGAGACCCAGTACTTC. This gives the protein CASSQGLNQETQYF.

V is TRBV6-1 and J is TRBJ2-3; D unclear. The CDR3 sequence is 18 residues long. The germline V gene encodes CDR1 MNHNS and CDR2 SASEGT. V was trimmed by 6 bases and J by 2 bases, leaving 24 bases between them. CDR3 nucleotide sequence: TGTGCCAGCAGCACCCTTAACATCCGAGGCCCTATCACAGATACGCAGTATTTT. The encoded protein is CASSTLNIRGPITDTQYF.

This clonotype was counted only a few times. The CDR3 sequence is CSVGTGEETQYF. DNA of the CDR3: TGCAGCGTGGGGACCGGGGAAGAGACCCAGTACTTC. The rearrangement uses TRBV29-1 and TRBJ2-5, with D possibly called TRBD1 or TRBD2 (5 bases each). V gave up 6 bases and J gave up 3 bases, with 11 bases separating them. This CDR3 has 12 amino acids. CDR1 and CDR2 (germline): SQVTM, ANQGSEA.

The CDR3 region has the DNA TGTGCCAGCAGTTACTATTCCGGGGGACGGGGAGAGACCCAGTACTTC. Translating it yields CASSYYSGGRGETQYF. The V and J genes are TRBV6-2 or TRBV6-3 and TRBJ2-5, with D possibly TRBD2 on 6 matching bases. Per the germline V gene, CDR1 is MNHEY and CDR2 is SVGEGT. The CDR3 contains 16 residues. Deletions cut 1 base from V and 4 bases from J, with 16 bases between.

The CDR3 bases are TGTGCCTGGAGTTCCCACAGTAACAATGAGCAGTTCTTC. Protein product: CAWSSHSNNEQFF. J is TRBJ2-1 and V is TRBV30; D unresolved. Per germline, CDR1 GTSNPN and CDR2 SVGIG (reference sequence). The CDR3 loop spans 13 amino acids. The ends were cut back, 2 bases at V and 5 bases at J, with 10 bases in the middle.

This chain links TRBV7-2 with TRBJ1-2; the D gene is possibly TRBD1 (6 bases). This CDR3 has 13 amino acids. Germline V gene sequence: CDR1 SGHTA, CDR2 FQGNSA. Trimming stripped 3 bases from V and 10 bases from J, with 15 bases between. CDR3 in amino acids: CASSFQGSGVYTF. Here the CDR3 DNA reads TGTGCCAGCAGCTTCCAAGGCTCAGGGGTCTACACCTTC.

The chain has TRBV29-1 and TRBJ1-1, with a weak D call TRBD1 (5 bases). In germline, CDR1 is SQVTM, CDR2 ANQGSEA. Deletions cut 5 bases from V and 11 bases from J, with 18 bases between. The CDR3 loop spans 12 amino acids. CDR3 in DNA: TGCAGCGTTATGTGGCGGGGGTTGAGTGCTTTCTTT. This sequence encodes CSVMWRGLSAFF.

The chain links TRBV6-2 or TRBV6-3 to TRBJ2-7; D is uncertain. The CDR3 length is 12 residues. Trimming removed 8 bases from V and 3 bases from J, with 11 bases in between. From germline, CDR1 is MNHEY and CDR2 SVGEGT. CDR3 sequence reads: CASASAHYEQYF. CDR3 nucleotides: TGTGCCAGCGCGTCTGCTCACTACGAGCAGTACTTC.

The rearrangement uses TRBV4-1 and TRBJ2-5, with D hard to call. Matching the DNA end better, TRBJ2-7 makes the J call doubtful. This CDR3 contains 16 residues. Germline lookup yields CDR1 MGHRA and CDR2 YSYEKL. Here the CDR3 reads CASSQDQNRAPYEQYF. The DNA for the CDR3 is TGCGCCAGCAGCCAAGATCAGAATAGAGCCCCCTACGAGCAGTACTTC.

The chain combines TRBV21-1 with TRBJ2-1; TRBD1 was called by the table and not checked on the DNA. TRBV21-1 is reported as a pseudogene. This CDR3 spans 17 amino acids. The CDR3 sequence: CASSKGGRPRRKNEQFF. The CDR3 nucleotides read TGTGCCAGCAGTAAGGGGGGGAGACCACGCCGTAAGAATGAGCAGTTCTTC.

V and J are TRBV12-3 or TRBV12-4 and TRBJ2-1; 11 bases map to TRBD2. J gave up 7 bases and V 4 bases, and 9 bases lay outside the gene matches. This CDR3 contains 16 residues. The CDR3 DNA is TGTGCCAGCAGTTACCCTCAATGGACTAGCGGGAATGAGCAGTTCTTC. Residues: CASSYPQWTSGNEQFF.

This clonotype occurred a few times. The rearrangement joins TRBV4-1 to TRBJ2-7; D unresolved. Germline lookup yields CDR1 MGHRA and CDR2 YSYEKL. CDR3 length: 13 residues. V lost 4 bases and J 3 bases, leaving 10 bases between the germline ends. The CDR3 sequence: CASSPAQYYEQYF. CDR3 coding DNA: TGCGCCAGCAGCCCCGCCCAGTACTACGAGCAGTACTTC.

In DNA form, the CDR3 reads TGTGCCACCCAAGCAGGAGTTTCCTACAATGAGCAGTTCTTC. Its translation: CATQAGVSYNEQFF. This rearrangement joins TRBV6-1 to TRBJ2-1, with D unclear. Trimming left V 10 bases short and J 1 base short, with 14 bases between. There are 14 residues in the CDR3. Germline V gene sequence: CDR1 MNHNS, CDR2 SASEGT.

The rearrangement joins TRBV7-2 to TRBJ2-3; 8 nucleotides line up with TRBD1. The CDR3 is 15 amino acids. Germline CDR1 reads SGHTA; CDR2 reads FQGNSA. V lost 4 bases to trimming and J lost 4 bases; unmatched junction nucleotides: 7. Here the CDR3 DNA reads TGTGCCAGCAGCTCACTATCAGGGGGCGCAGATACGCAGTATTTT. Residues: CASSSLSGGADTQYF.

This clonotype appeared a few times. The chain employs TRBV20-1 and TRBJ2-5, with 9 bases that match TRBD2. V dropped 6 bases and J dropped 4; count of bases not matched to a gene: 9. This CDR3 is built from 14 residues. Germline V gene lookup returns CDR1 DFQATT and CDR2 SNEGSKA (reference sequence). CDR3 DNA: TGCAGTGCCCCGCTAGCGGGGTGGGGAGAGACCCAGTACTTC. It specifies CSAPLAGWGETQYF.

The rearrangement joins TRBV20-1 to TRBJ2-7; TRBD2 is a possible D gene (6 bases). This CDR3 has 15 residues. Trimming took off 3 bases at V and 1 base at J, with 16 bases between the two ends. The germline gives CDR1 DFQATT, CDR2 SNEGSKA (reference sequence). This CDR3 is CSARLLGGMSYEQYF. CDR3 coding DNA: TGCAGTGCTAGGCTTCTGGGAGGAATGTCCTACGAGCAGTACTTC.